Listed below are T cell receptor beta chains from one sample, sequenced in a study of CD8 T cells in ankylosing spondylitis. TCRdb passed the 5' RACE reads through MiXCR, listing each CDR3 protein once. The sample lists fewer than 250,000 distinct CDR3 sequences; roughly 25% were seen once. Source material: blood, either unsorted or a sorted T cell fraction (not recorded which). These receptors were obtained from a male donor with ankylosing spondylitis or in good health (not recorded which). The CDR3 runs from the conserved cysteine through the conserved F or W. The order of the fields is V gene, clone size, J gene, D gene, CDR3 DNA, CDR3 protein. D genes are given only for firm matches. Expanded clones get a size class; other rows say once, few or many, or leave the size out.

TRBV5-1	few	TRBJ2-5	.	TGCGCCAGCAGCCCGCAGGGCTGGAGTCAAGAGACCCAGTACTTC	CASSPQGWSQETQYF
TRBV25-1	few	TRBJ2-5	.	TGTGCCAGCAGTGTGCGGGACGGCCAAGAGACCCAGTACTTC	CASSVRDGQETQYF
TRBV7-3	few	TRBJ1-1	TRBD1	TGTGCCAGCAGCCGCGACAGGGGCACTGAAGCTTTCTTT	CASSRDRGTEAFF
TRBV7-2	few	TRBJ2-7	.	TGTGCCAGCAGCTTAGGGGGCGCGGTCTCCTCCTACGAGCAGTACTTC	CASSLGGAVSSYEQYF
TRBV6-1	.	TRBJ1-2	.	TGTGCCAGCAGTCGCCGACAGGCACCTAATGGCTACACCTTC	CASSRRQAPNGYTF
TRBV20-1	once	TRBJ1-1	.	TGCAGTGCTCAAGAAGCGCAGGCCATGAACACTGAAGCTTTCTTT	CSAQEAQAMNTEAFF
TRBV29-1	.	TRBJ2-1	TRBD1	TGCAGCGTTGACATTCGACAGGGGGCTTACAATGAGCAGTTCTTC	CSVDIRQGAYNEQFF
TRBV20-1	.	TRBJ2-1	TRBD1	TGCAGTGCCTGGACAGGGCAGGGGCAGTTCTTC	CSAWTGQGQFF
TRBV4-3	many	TRBJ2-7	TRBD2	TGCGCCAGCAGCCAAGGAAAACCCGGGACTAGCAGCTACGAGCAGTACTTC	CASSQGKPGTSSYEQYF
TRBV20-1	.	TRBJ2-5	.	TGCAGTGCTTCAGGGTCAGGGCGGCAAGAGACCCAGTACTTC	CSASGSGRQETQYF
TRBV9	once	TRBJ1-5	.	TGTGCCAGCAGCCCAGGTCAATGGAACGATCAGCCCCAGCATTTT	CASSPGQWNDQPQHF
TRBV5-1	many	TRBJ2-5	.	TGCGCCAGCGCAGGGCAAGAGACCCAGTACTTC	CASAGQETQYF
TRBV7-2	many	TRBJ2-1	.	TGTGCCAGCAGCTTTTCGTTAGGAGTGGCCTACAATGAGCAGTTCTTC	CASSFSLGVAYNEQFF
TRBV7-2	.	TRBJ2-7	TRBD1	TGTGCCAGCAGCAGGGACAGGGAAAGCTCCTACGAGCAGTACTTC	CASSRDRESSYEQYF
TRBV6-5	.	TRBJ2-6	.	TGTGCCAGCAGTTACTCCATCGGCAGGGCTGGGGCCAACGTCCTGACTTTC	CASSYSIGRAGANVLTF
TRBV5-1	few	TRBJ2-6	.	TGCGCCAGCAGCTTGCAGGGAAACTCTGGGGCCAACGTCCTGACTTTC	CASSLQGNSGANVLTF
TRBV2	many	TRBJ1-2	.	TGTGCCAGCACCCTCGCCGAGCTGGGTGGCTACACCTTC	CASTLAELGGYTF
TRBV7-2	many	TRBJ2-5	.	TGTGCCAGCAGTCATTCTCTGGCCCGAGAGACCCAGTACTTC	CASSHSLARETQYF
TRBV20-1	few	TRBJ2-3	.	TGCAGTGCTGCGAAGCGTTCCACAGATACGCAGTATTTT	CSAAKRSTDTQYF
TRBV29-1	.	TRBJ2-7	.	TGCAGCGGGCGACAGGTCGGTACGGGGGAGCAGTACTTC	CSGRQVGTGEQYF
TRBV5-1	.	TRBJ2-7	TRBD2	TGCGCCAGCAGCTTGGCCTCTAGCGGTCCCCCTCTCGAGCAGTACTTC	CASSLASSGPPLEQYF
TRBV6-5	many	TRBJ2-1	TRBD2	TGTGCCAGCAGTTACTCGACGGCGGGGGGGGCAAGGGGCAATGAGCAGTTCTTC	CASSYSTAGGARGNEQFF
TRBV6-1	many	TRBJ2-7	.	TGTGCCAGCAGCCTCCGGGCCATCGGACCCTACGAGCAGTACTTC	CASSLRAIGPYEQYF
TRBV5-1	many	TRBJ2-7	TRBD2	TGCGCCAGCAGCCTAGCGGGAGAACACTACGAGCAGTACTTC	CASSLAGEHYEQYF
TRBV20-1	.	TRBJ2-1	.	TGCAGTGCTGGCGGGGCTCTTGGGGTCTACAATGAGCAGTTCTTC	CSAGGALGVYNEQFF
TRBV5-1	many	TRBJ1-1	TRBD1	TGCGCCAGCAGCTTGAATTTTAGGGGGCTGGATGTCACTGAAGCTTTCTTT	CASSLNFRGLDVTEAFF
TRBV12-3/TRBV12-4	.	TRBJ1-1	TRBD1	TGTGCCAGCAGCTACGGACAGGGGACTGAAGCTTTCTTT	CASSYGQGTEAFF
TRBV7-3	.	TRBJ2-2	TRBD2	TGTGCCAGCAGACTGGGAGCGGGGGGGGAGCTGTTTTTT	CASRLGAGGELFF
TRBV20-1	.	TRBJ2-1	TRBD2	TGCAGTGCTAGTAGCGGGAGGTTGTCCTACAATGAGCAGTTCTTC	CSASSGRLSYNEQFF
TRBV20-1	many	TRBJ1-6	.	TGCAGTGCTAGAGGACTTTTGAGCTCCTATAATTCACCCCTCCACTTT	CSARGLLSSYNSPLHF